This entry features one TCR beta chain sequence. From germline, CDR1 is SGHTA and CDR2 FQGTGA. The CDR3 consists of 17 residues. V was pared by 2 bases and J by 5 bases, with 9 bases of the junction left unmatched. The data were taken from a study of blood T cell repertoires in COVID-19. Study as a whole: The United States, Italy and Spain were the sources of the acute and convalescent COVID-19 samples. In each case, the material was cDNA or gDNA derived from T cells, B-cell-depleted T cells, or PBMCs.

Original handling: Nucleated cell number was recorded as an estimate derived from reference gene primer amplification. Libraries were prepared by immunoSEQ multiplex PCR; TCRdb keeps only in-frame clonotypes and omits some of them. V, J and clone size reflect that table, while D and trimming were determined from the DNA. The sample carries 150,000 to 200,000 clones, roughly 70% recorded once. The chain employs TRBV7-3 and TRBJ1-4; TRBD1 aligns across 9 bases. The source is a woman at least 80 years old with acute or convalescent COVID-19. The sequenced sample consisted of peripheral blood. The CDR3 coding sequence is TGTGCCAGCAGCTTATTCTCGGGGGGGACAGGGAATGAAAAACTGTTTTTT. Translating gives CASSLFSGGTGNEKLFF.